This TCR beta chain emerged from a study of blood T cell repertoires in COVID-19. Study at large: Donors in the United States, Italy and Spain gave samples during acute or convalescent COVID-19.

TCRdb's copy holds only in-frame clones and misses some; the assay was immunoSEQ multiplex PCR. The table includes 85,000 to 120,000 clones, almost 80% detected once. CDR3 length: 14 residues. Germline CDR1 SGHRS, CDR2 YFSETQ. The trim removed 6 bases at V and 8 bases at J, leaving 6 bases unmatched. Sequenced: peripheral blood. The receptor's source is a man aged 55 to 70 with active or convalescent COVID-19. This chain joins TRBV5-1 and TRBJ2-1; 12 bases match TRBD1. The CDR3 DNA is TGCGCCAGCACCCGGGACAGGGGGCCCGATGAGCAGTTCTTC. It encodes CASTRDRGPDEQFF.